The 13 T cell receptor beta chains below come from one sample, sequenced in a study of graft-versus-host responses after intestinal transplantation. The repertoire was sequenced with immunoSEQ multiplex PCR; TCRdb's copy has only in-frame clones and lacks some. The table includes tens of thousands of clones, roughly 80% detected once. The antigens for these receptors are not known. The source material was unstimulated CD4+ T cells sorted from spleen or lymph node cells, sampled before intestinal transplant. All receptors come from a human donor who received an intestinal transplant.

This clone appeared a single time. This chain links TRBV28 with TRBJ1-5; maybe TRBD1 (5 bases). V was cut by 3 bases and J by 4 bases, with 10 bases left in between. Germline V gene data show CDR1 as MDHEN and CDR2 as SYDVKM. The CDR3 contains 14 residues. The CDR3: CASSFRTLNQPQHF. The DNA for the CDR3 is TGTGCCAGCAGTTTTCGGACACTTAATCAGCCCCAGCATTTT.

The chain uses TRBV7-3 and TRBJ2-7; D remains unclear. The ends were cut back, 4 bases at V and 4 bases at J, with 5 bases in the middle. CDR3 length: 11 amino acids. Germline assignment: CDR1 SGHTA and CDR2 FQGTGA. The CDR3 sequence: CASSSYYEQYF. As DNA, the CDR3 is TGTGCCAGCAGCTCCTATTACGAGCAGTACTTC.

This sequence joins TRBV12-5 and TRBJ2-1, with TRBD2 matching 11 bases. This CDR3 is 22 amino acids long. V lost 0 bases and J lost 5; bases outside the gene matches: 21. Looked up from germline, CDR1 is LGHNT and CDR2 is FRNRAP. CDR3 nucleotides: TGTGCTAGTGGTTTGGTAGTCCGGACTAGCGGGCCCCGATCCTATTCCCACAATGAGCAGTTCTTC. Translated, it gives CASGLVVRTSGPRSYSHNEQFF.

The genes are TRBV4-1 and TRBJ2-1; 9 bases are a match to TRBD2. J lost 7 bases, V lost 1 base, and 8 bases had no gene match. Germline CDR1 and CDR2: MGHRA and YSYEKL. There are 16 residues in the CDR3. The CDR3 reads CASSQAPGLASNEQFF. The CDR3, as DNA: TGCGCCAGCAGCCAAGCCCCGGGACTAGCTTCGAATGAGCAGTTCTTC.

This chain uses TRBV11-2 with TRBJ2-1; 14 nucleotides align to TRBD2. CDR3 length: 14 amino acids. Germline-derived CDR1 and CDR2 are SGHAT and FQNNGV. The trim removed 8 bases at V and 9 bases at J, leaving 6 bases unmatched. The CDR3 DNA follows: TGTGCCAGCGGACGACTAGCGGGAGGGCCTGAGCAGTTCTTC. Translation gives CASGRLAGGPEQFF.

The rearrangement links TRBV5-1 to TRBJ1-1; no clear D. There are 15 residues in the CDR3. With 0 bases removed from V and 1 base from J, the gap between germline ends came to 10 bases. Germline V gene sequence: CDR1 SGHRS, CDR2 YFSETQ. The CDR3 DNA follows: TGCGCCAGCAGCTTGGCCGTCAGGAAGAACACTGAAGCTTTCTTT. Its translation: CASSLAVRKNTEAFF.

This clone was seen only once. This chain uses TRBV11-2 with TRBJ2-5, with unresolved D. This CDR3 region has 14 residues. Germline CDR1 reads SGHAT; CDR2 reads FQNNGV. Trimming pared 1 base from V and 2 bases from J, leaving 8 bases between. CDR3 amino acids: CASSLVHGQETQYF. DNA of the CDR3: TGTGCCAGCAGCTTAGTTCACGGTCAAGAGACCCAGTACTTC.

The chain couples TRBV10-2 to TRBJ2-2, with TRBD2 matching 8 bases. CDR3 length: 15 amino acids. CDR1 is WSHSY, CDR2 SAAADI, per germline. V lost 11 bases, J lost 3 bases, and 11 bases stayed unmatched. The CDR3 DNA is TGCGCCTCCCGACTAGCGCCCTCGGACACCGGGGAGCTGTTTTTT. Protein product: CASRLAPSDTGELFF.

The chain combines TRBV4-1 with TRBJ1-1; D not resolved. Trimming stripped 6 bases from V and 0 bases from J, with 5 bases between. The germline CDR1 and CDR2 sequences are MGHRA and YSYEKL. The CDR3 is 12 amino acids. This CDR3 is CASSGMNTEAFF. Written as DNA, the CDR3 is TGCGCCAGCAGTGGGATGAACACTGAAGCTTTCTTT.

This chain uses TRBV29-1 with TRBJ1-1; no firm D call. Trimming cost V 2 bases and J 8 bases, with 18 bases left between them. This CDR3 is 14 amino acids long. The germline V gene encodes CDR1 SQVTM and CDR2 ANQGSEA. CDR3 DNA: TGCAGCGTTGAATATCCTACGGGTGGGAGGGAAGCTTTCTTT. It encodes CSVEYPTGGREAFF.

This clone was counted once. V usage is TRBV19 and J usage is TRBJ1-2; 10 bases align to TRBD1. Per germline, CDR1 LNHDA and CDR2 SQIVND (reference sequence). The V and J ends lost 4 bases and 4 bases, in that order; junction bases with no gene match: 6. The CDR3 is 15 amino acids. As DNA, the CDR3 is TGTGCCAGTAGTACCGACGGGACAGGGGTCTATGGCTACACCTTC. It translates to CASSTDGTGVYGYTF.

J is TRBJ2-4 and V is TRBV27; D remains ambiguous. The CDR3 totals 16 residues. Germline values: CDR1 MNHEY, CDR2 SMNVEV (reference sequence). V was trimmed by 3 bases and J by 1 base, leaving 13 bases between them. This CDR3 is CASSLVAPWAKNIQYF. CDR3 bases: TGTGCCAGCAGTTTGGTGGCGCCTTGGGCCAAAAACATTCAGTACTTC.

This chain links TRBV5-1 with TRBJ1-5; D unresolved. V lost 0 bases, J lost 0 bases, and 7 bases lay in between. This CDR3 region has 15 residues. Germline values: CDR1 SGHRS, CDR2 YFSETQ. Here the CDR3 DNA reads TGCGCCAGCAGCTTGGACGGTGATAGCAATCAGCCCCAGCATTTT. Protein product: CASSLDGDSNQPQHF.